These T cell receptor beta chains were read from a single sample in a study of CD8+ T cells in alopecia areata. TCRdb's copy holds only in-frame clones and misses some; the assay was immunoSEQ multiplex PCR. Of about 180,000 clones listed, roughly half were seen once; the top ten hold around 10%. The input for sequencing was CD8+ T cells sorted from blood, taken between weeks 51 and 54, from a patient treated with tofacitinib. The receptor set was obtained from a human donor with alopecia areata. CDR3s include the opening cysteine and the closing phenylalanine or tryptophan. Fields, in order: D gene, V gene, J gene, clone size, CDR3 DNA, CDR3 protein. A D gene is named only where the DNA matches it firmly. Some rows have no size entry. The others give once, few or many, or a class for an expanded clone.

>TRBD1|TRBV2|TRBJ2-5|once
TGTGCCAGCAGTGAAGCTGACAGGGGGGAAGAGACCCAGTACTTC
CASSEADRGEETQYF
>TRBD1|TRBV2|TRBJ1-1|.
TGTGCCAGCAGGAAAGGGGACAGTTTGAACACTGAAGCTTTCTTT
CASRKGDSLNTEAFF
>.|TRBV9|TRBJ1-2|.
TGTGCCAGCAGCGTAGCGTCGGACTATGGCTACACCTTC
CASSVASDYGYTF
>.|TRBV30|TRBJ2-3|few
TGTGCCTGGAGTGTAAGAGGCTCAGATACGCAGTATTTT
CAWSVRGSDTQYF
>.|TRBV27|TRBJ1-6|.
TGTGCCAGCAGTTTGCTCCCGGGGCGCTCACCCCTCCACTTT
CASSLLPGRSPLHF
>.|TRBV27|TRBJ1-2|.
TGTGCCAGCAGTTTAGGCCCAGGGGCAGGATATGGCTACACCTTC
CASSLGPGAGYGYTF
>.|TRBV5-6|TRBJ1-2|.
TGTGCCAGCAGCTACACCCCCCCTACTAACTATGGCTACACCTTC
CASSYTPPTNYGYTF
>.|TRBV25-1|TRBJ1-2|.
TGTGCCAGTGTGGGGGCGAACTATGGCTACACCTTC
CASVGANYGYTF
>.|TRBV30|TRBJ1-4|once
TGTGCCTGGAGTGTAGGTTTGGAACTGTTTTTT
CAWSVGLELFF
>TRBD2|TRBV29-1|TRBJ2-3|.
TGCAGCGTTGTGACTAGCAGAGATACGCAGTATTTT
CSVVTSRDTQYF
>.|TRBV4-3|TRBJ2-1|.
TGCGCCAGCAGGGGGACGAAGAATGAGCAGTTCTTC
CASRGTKNEQFF
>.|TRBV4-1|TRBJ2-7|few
TGCGCCAGCAGCCAAGATAGGAAGCGAGCCGAGCAGTACTTC
CASSQDRKRAEQYF
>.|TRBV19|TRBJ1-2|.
TGTGCCAGTAGTATGTGGACAGAATTAGCTTCGAACTATGGCTACACCTTC
CASSMWTELASNYGYTF
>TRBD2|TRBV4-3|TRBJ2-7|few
TGCGCCAGCAGCCGCTCCCCGCTAGCGGGATCGTTGACCTACGAGCAGTACTTC
CASSRSPLAGSLTYEQYF
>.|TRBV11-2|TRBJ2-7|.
TGTGCCAGCAGCTTGGGTGGAACGGACTACGAGCAGTACTTC
CASSLGGTDYEQYF
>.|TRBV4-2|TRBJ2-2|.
TGTGCCAGCAGCCAAGTGGAGGGGGGTGGCACCGGGGAGCTGTTTTTT
CASSQVEGGGTGELFF
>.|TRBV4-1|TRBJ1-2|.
TGCGCCAGCAGCCAAGATCCGGATGGGGGCCGTGGCTACACCTTC
CASSQDPDGGRGYTF
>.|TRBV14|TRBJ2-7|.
TGTGCCAGCAGTCGGGACCCCTTC
CASSRDPF
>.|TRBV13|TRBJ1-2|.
TGTGCCAGCAGCTACTCAGACGAAAACTATGGCTACACCTTC
CASSYSDENYGYTF
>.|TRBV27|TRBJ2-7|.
TGTGCCAGCAGTGGAGCGGGACAGCAAGACTCCTACGAGCAGTACTTC
CASSGAGQQDSYEQYF
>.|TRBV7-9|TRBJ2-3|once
TGTGCCAGCAGCTTGAGCGTCGGCACAGATACGCAGTATTTT
CASSLSVGTDTQYF
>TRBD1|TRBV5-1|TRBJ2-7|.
TGCGCCAGCAGCTTTGGGACAGGTGACCTTTACGAGCAGTACTTC
CASSFGTGDLYEQYF
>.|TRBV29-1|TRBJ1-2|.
TGCAGCGCCGTGAACTCGTATGGCTACACCTTC
CSAVNSYGYTF
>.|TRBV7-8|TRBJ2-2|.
TGTGCCAGCAGCTTAGTCTCCGGTCACGTACTTACCGGGGAGCTGTTTTTT
CASSLVSGHVLTGELFF
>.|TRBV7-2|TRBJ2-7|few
TGTGCCAGCAGCTTAGGCCTCTCCTACGAGCAGTACTTC
CASSLGLSYEQYF
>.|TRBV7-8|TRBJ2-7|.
TGTGCCAGCAGCTTACAGGCGGTACTTCCCTACGAGCAGTACTTC
CASSLQAVLPYEQYF
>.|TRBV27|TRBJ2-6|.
TGTGCCAGCAGTTTATCGTGGTCTGGGGCCAACGTCCTGACTTTC
CASSLSWSGANVLTF
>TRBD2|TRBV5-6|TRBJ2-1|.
TGTGCCAGCAGCTTTACTAGCGGGGGGAGCTCCTACAATGAGCAGTTCTTC
CASSFTSGGSSYNEQFF
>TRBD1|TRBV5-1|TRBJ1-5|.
TGCGCCAGCAGCATAGGGACAGTCGGGAGCAATCAGCCCCAGCATTTT
CASSIGTVGSNQPQHF
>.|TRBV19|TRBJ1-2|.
TGTGCCAGTAGCCCACAGGGAAATTCAATAGATGGCTACACCTTC
CASSPQGNSIDGYTF
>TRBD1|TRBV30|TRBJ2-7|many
TGTGCCTGGAGTGTGGGTAGGGGGCCCTCCTACGAGCAGTACTTC
CAWSVGRGPSYEQYF
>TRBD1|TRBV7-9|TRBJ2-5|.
TGTGCCAGCAGCTCAGAGGGACAGTGGGAGACCCAGTACTTC
CASSSEGQWETQYF
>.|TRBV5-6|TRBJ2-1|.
TGTGCCAGCAGCTTACTGATCAATGAGCAGTTCTTC
CASSLLINEQFF
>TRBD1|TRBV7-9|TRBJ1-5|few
TGTGCCAGCAGCATCGGGACAGATAGCAATCAGCCCCAGCATTTT
CASSIGTDSNQPQHF
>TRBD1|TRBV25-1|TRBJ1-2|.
TGTGCCAGCAGGACACCGGGACAGGGTGGTGGCTACACCTTC
CASRTPGQGGGYTF
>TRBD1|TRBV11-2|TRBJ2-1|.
TGTGCCAGCAGCCAAGGACAGGGTGGCTTATTTCACAATGAGCAGTTCTTC
CASSQGQGGLFHNEQFF
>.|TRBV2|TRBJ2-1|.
TGTGCCAGCAGTGAATGGGCAGGGTCCGAGGGTTACAATGAGCAGTTCTTC
CASSEWAGSEGYNEQFF
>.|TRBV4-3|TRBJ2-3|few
TGCGCCAGCAGCCAAGATGGGCGGGGCATCACAGATACGCAGTATTTT
CASSQDGRGITDTQYF
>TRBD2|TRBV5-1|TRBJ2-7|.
TGCGCCAGCAGCTTGTTAGCGGGGGTCTCCTACGAGCAGTACTTC
CASSLLAGVSYEQYF
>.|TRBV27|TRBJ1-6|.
TGTGCCAGCAGTTTAGGCTGGTCACCCCTCCACTTT
CASSLGWSPLHF
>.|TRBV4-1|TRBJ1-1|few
TGCGCCAGCAGCCAAGACAGGGAGACTGAAGCTTTCTTT
CASSQDRETEAFF
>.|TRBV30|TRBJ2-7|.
TGTGCCTGGAGTCCGTCCTACGAGCAGTACTTC
CAWSPSYEQYF